This record looks at one TCR beta chain sequence and its context. Its antigen is currently not known. The sample holds no much larger clone one base away, and base qualities are not on file. Participants in the prospective study were enrolled through a virtual design, were aged about 18 to 89 years, and lived in 24 United States geographic areas. In the prospective study, cohorts were assigned on the basis of participant-reported clinical history obtained from a screening survey and a study questionnaire. For ImmuneRACE Cohort 3, a participant was defined as recovered based on two consecutive negative NP/OP PCR tests, clearance by a healthcare professional, or resolution of symptoms. In the prospective study, mobile phlebotomists collected whole blood, serum and a nasopharyngeal or oropharyngeal swab from each participant. Participants in the prospective study had the option to provide additional blood draws and questionnaires over a 2-month period. Blood samples from the prospective study were shipped frozen or at room temperature prior to DNA extraction.

TCRbeta CDR3 regions were amplified from genomic DNA by means of the immunoSEQ Assay, a bias-controlled multiplex PCR. In the source study's methods: Within the assay, amplification of reference gene primers was used to estimate how many nucleated cells each sample contained. To quantify the absolute abundance of each unique TCRbeta CDR3 rearrangement, sequence reads were collapsed and filtered. For each sample, productive Simpson clonality was calculated as the square root of Simpson's diversity index across productive rearrangements. TCRdb carries this immuneACCESS record with in-frame sequences only. Its versions omit some clonotypes, under half of them owing to an unresolved V gene in the studies checked, with the rest unexplained. From that table come the V and J calls and clone size; the DNA was used to work out D and trimming. The sample data list around 140,000 clones, and about 87% of these were observed just once. Of the sample, approximately 11% is held by the ten largest clones.

Trimming costs V 2 bases and J 2 bases, and their ends lie 9 bases apart. From its cysteine to its phenylalanine, the CDR3 spans 14 amino acids. Only the CDR3 region is kept as DNA, spanning 42 bases read in frame from base 1. CDR1 LGHDT and CDR2 YNNKEL were looked up in the germline V gene (reference sequence). The data derive from a study of blood T cell repertoires in COVID-19 (dated by TCRdb to 2020 to 2022). Study-level background: Collaborator samples came from the United States, Italy and Spain and covered acute and convalescent phases of COVID-19. Samples were obtained from the ongoing ImmuneRACE study (first 160 participants) and from 1,000 to 1,500 subjects provided by 6 global collaborators. Nearly every sample came with metadata listing a de-identified subject ID, COVID-19 status, age in years and sex. The prospective study material was composed of cDNA or gDNA derived from T cells, B-cell-depleted T cells, or PBMCs. The repertoires were made available in a free public database intended to serve as a resource for research on the immune response to SARS-CoV-2. Deeply sampled blood TCRbeta repertoires from subjects exposed to, actively infected with, or recovered from COVID-19 were included in the dataset. Where available, HLA class I and class II types were taken from metadata supplied by the sample provider and were not determined by assay-based typing.

Here is what the overall study found, with its caveats: The amount of clinical and demographic metadata varied by source and participant and was provided uncurated.

This clonotype was sampled from a man aged 60 to 69 who had recovered from COVID-19. The sequencing input was PBMCs or T cells enriched from blood (not recorded which). The chain uses TRBV3-1 (or the pseudogene TRBV3-2) and TRBJ1-2, with an unclear D gene assignment. At the DNA level, the sequence is TGTGCCAGCAGCCAAATCGACAAGAACTATGGCTACACCTTC. The encoded protein is CASSQIDKNYGYTF.